In its sample, the clone carrying this TCR beta chain was seen a few times. This entry is derived from a study of blood T cells in healthy people across ages. This CDR3 spans 15 amino acids. With 5 bases removed from V and 4 bases from J, the gap between germline ends came to 14 bases. With a J-beta primer mix and a sample-barcoded 5' primer, a second PCR ran roughly 7 to 11 cycles. TCRdb reprocessed the 5' RACE reads with MiXCR, giving one entry per CDR3 protein. Of 650,000 to 800,000 distinct CDR3 sequences listed, roughly half are singletons. The receptor was derived from a woman of 80 years or more in good health. The sequenced sample was blood. V is TRBV12-3 or TRBV12-4 and J is TRBJ1-4, with D possibly TRBD1 on 6 matching bases. The CDR3 bases are TGTGCCAGCAGTCCGGGGGGCGGTCTTAATGAAAAACTGTTTTTT. Its protein is CASSPGGGLNEKLFF.